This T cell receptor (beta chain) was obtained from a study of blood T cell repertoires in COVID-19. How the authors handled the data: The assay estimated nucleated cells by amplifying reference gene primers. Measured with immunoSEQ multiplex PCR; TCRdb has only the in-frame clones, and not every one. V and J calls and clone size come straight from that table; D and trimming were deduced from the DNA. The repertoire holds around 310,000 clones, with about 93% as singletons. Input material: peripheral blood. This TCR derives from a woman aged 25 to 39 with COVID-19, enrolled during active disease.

The chain's CDR3 is CASSYGGFETQYF. CDR3 coding DNA: TGTGCCAGCAGCTACGGGGGTTTTGAGACCCAGTACTTC. The chain couples TRBV7-9 to TRBJ2-5, with D perhaps TRBD2 (6 bases). The CDR3 totals 13 residues. The germline V gene encodes CDR1 SEHNR and CDR2 FQNEAQ (reference sequence). Trimming took 4 bases from V and 5 from J, leaving 11 bases between them.